This is a list of T cell receptor beta chains from one sample in a study of response to subunit inactivated influenza vaccine. TCRdb re-called the RT-PCR reads through MiXCR, storing one row per CDR3 protein. The sample includes about 520,000 distinct CDR3 sequences, 6% to 9% seen only once; the top ten take around 14%. The sequencing here drew on PBMCs from blood, taken less than 30 months after vaccination. The receptors derive from a man aged 45 to 75 who received an inactivated influenza vaccine. Both conserved end residues are part of each CDR3. The D gene is left open where the match is weak. Clone size is given for some rows only: seen once, a few or many times, or a class if the clone is expanded.

-	TRBJ2-7	few	TRBV7-2	CASSFRGGDEQYF	TGTGCCAGCAGCTTCCGAGGAGGGGACGAGCAGTACTTC
TRBD1	TRBJ2-7	-	TRBV13	CASSQTSHRGFIDEQYF	TGTGCCAGCAGTCAAACCTCGCACAGGGGGTTTATCGACGAGCAGTACTTC
-	TRBJ2-7	-	TRBV18	CASSPPDSATYEQYF	TGTGCCAGCTCACCCCCGGACAGTGCAACCTACGAGCAGTACTTC
TRBD2	TRBJ2-1	many	TRBV6-2/TRBV6-3	CASRTSGRLYNEQFF	TGTGCCAGCAGAACTAGCGGGAGGCTTTACAATGAGCAGTTCTTC
TRBD1	TRBJ1-5	many	TRBV28	CASRLGQGRQPQHF	TGTGCCAGCAGACTAGGACAGGGACGTCAGCCCCAGCATTTT
-	TRBJ2-3	-	TRBV10-3	CAIMGRGTDTQYF	TGTGCCATCATGGGCAGGGGCACAGATACGCAGTATTTT
TRBD1	TRBJ1-6	many	TRBV28	CASSSGQGSDPLHF	TGTGCCAGCAGCTCCGGACAGGGCAGCGACCCCCTCCACTTT
-	TRBJ1-2	few	TRBV6-1	CASFNGGKPNYGYTF	TGTGCCAGCTTTAACGGGGGAAAACCTAACTATGGCTACACCTTC
-	TRBJ2-2	few	TRBV7-3	CASSTKGAGELFF	TGTGCCAGCAGCACCAAGGGAGCCGGGGAGCTGTTTTTT
TRBD1	TRBJ1-1	-	TRBV11-1	CASSLPDRENTEAFF	TGTGCCAGCAGCTTACCCGACAGGGAGAACACTGAAGCTTTCTTT
-	TRBJ1-3	few	TRBV20-1	CSALWTEAGNTIYF	TGCAGTGCACTCTGGACGGAGGCTGGAAACACCATATATTTT
-	TRBJ2-5	-	TRBV20-1	CSALGLGETQYF	TGCAGTGCTCTGGGGCTTGGGGAGACCCAGTACTTC